The 30 T cell receptor beta chains reported below all come from one sample, sequenced in a study of CD8 T cells in ankylosing spondylitis. Using its own MiXCR run on the 5' RACE reads, TCRdb lists one record per CDR3 protein. The data contain about 140,000 distinct CDR3 sequences, roughly 7.7% of them singletons. The sample consisted of synovial fluid, either unsorted or a sorted T cell fraction (not recorded which). The receptors here all came from a male donor with ankylosing spondylitis.

This clonotype was detected ten times or more. The chain has TRBV2 and TRBJ2-2, with a weak D call TRBD1 (6 bases). V was clipped by 3 bases and J by 5 bases, with 10 bases between them. CDR3 size: 14 residues. Germline-derived CDR1 and CDR2 are SNHLY and FYNNEI. CDR3 protein: CASSDGRGTGELFF. CDR3 nucleotide sequence: TGTGCCAGCAGTGACGGCAGGGGAACCGGGGAGCTGTTTTTT.

The chain employs TRBV4-3 and TRBJ1-2; TRBD1 is a possible D gene (5 bases). CDR3 length: 17 amino acids. V gave up 4 bases and J gave up 0 bases, with 18 bases separating them. In germline, CDR1 is LGHNA, CDR2 YSLEER. The CDR3 sequence is CASSPNWGYQANYGYTF. The CDR3 DNA is TGCGCCAGCAGCCCGAATTGGGGGTATCAGGCTAACTATGGCTACACCTTC.

This clonotype was observed a few times. The V call is TRBV5-6, the J call TRBJ1-2, with TRBD1 matching over 8 bases. This CDR3 is built from 14 residues. Germline assignment: CDR1 SGHDT and CDR2 YYEEEE. With V trimmed by 4 bases and J by 7 bases, 9 bases remained unmatched. The CDR3 bases are TGTGCCAGCAGCCAAACCGGGACAGGCCCTGGCTACACCTTC. It translates to CASSQTGTGPGYTF.

This chain links TRBV7-2 with TRBJ2-2; the D is unclear. CDR3 length equals 13 residues. The germline V gene encodes CDR1 SGHTA and CDR2 FQGNSA. Trimming cost V 3 bases and J 6 bases, with 8 bases left between them. The CDR3 sequence is CASSFYGSGELFF. The CDR3 nucleotides are TGTGCCAGCAGCTTTTATGGGTCCGGGGAGCTGTTTTTT.

This chain joins TRBV7-9 and TRBJ2-2; 7 bases match TRBD1. V was clipped by 5 bases and J by 1 base; unmatched bases: 4. The germline V gene encodes CDR1 SEHNR and CDR2 FQNEAQ (reference sequence). CDR3 length equals 15 residues. The CDR3 protein is CASSARTGNTGELFF. The CDR3 nucleotides are TGTGCCAGCAGCGCTCGGACAGGGAACACCGGGGAGCTGTTTTTT.

The V gene is TRBV10-3, the J gene TRBJ2-1; D is unresolved. Trimming left V 0 bases short and J 8 bases short, with 8 bases between. Germline lookup yields CDR1 ENHRY and CDR2 SYGVKD. The CDR3 is 13 amino acids. The CDR3 loop is CAISESSQHEQFF. The CDR3 DNA reads as TGTGCCATCAGTGAGTCAAGCCAGCATGAGCAGTTCTTC.

This clonotype was observed many times. This chain joins TRBV7-9 and TRBJ2-1, with D hard to call. The germline V and J ends were trimmed by 3 bases and 4 bases, with 10 bases remaining between them. The CDR3 extends over 14 amino acids. Per germline, CDR1 SEHNR and CDR2 FQNEAQ (reference sequence). The CDR3 coding sequence is TGTGCCAGCAGCTTCCTCCTGAGTTACAATGAGCAGTTCTTC. Translation gives CASSFLLSYNEQFF.

This clonotype has a count of ten or more. The rearrangement joins TRBV5-1 to TRBJ1-4; 8 bases fit TRBD1. J was trimmed by 0 bases and V by 4 bases; bases with no gene match: 8. The CDR3 is 17 residues long. CDR1 is SGHRS and CDR2 is YFSETQ in the germline V gene. The CDR3 protein is CASSVGQGLSTNEKLFF. CDR3 bases: TGCGCCAGCAGCGTCGGACAGGGACTATCAACTAATGAAAAACTGTTTTTT.

The rearrangement uses TRBV19 and TRBJ2-1; 10 nucleotides agree with TRBD2. The CDR3 runs to 15 residues. V lost 5 bases and J lost 9; bases outside the gene matches: 10. Germline V gene sequence: CDR1 LNHDA, CDR2 SQIVND (reference sequence). This CDR3 is CASSLLRLAGAEQFF. The CDR3 DNA reads TGTGCCAGTAGTCTCCTCCGACTAGCGGGCGCTGAGCAGTTCTTC. Combining the CDR3 with reference TRBV19 and TRBJ2-1 gives the whole variable domain DGGITQSPKYLFRKEGQNVTLSCEQNLNHDAMYWYRQDPGQGLRLIYYSQIVNDFQKGDIAEGYSVSREKKESFPLTVTSAQKNPTAFYLCASSLLRLAGAEQFFGPGTRLTVL.

This clonotype was seen ten or more times. The chain is built from TRBV4-1 and TRBJ1-2; 8 nucleotides align to TRBD1. The J segment lost 4 bases and the V segment lost 2 bases, leaving 6 bases of the junction unmatched. CDR1 is MGHRA and CDR2 is YSYEKL in the germline V gene. The CDR3 totals 15 residues. The CDR3 sequence: CASSQLDRDSYGYTF. The CDR3 coding sequence is TGCGCCAGCAGCCAATTGGACAGGGACAGCTATGGCTACACCTTC.

This clonotype has ten or more counts. This rearrangement joins TRBV6-1 to TRBJ2-1; 15 bases match TRBD2. V lost 8 bases and J lost 0; bases outside the gene matches: 8. This CDR3 comprises 18 residues. Germline V CDR1 and CDR2: MNHNS, SASEGT. The CDR3 is CASRGLAGGLSSYNEQFF. CDR3 sequence (DNA): TGTGCCAGCCGGGGACTAGCGGGGGGCCTAAGCTCCTACAATGAGCAGTTCTTC.

This clonotype was observed at least ten times. The V call is TRBV29-1, the J call TRBJ1-4, with D maybe TRBD1 (5 bases). The V gene lost 2 bases and the J gene lost 8 bases, with 15 bases spanning the gap. In germline, CDR1 is SQVTM, CDR2 ANQGSEA. The CDR3 has 14 amino acids. The chain's CDR3 is CSVESGAEGEKLFF. The CDR3 DNA follows: TGCAGCGTTGAATCCGGGGCCGAAGGGGAAAAACTGTTTTTT.

The gene calls are TRBV18 and TRBJ1-5; D might be TRBD1 (5 bases). CDR3 length: 14 residues. Germline lookup yields CDR1 KGHSH and CDR2 LQKENI. V lost 5 bases and J lost 3, with 11 bases in between. DNA of the CDR3: TGTGCCAGCTCAACGGGGGTTTACAATCAGCCCCAGCATTTT. This sequence encodes CASSTGVYNQPQHF.

This clonotype has a count of ten or more. The chain combines TRBV4-3 with TRBJ2-1; D might be TRBD2 (6 bases). The germline V gene has CDR1 LGHNA and CDR2 YSLEER. Trimming removed 5 bases at V and 10 bases at J, with 18 bases between. The length of the CDR3 is 14 residues. CDR3 residues: CASSVLASSREQFF. The CDR3 nucleotides are TGCGCCAGCAGCGTCCTAGCGAGCTCTCGGGAGCAGTTCTTC.

V is TRBV5-1 and J is TRBJ2-4; D is ambiguous. The V end lost 0 bases, the J end lost 5 bases, and 3 bases lay between the germline ends. This CDR3 comprises 12 residues. Germline V CDR1 and CDR2: SGHRS, YFSETQ. CDR3 DNA: TGCGCCAGCAGCTTGGGAGAAAACATTCAGTACTTC. Translating it yields CASSLGENIQYF.

The rearrangement uses TRBV15 and TRBJ1-1; D not resolved. Trimming took off 0 bases at V and 1 base at J, with 12 bases between the two ends. There are 16 residues in the CDR3. Per the germline V gene, CDR1 is LNHNV and CDR2 is YYDKDF (reference sequence). In DNA, the CDR3 is TGTGCCACCAGCAGAGATTTGGGTAACCGGAACACTGAAGCTTTCTTT. This gives the protein CATSRDLGNRNTEAFF.

This clonotype was detected a few times. The J gene is TRBJ2-7, the V gene TRBV25-1; TRBD1 matches 8 bases. The V and J ends lost 11 bases and 0 bases, in that order; junction bases with no gene match: 6. CDR1 is MGHDK and CDR2 is SYGVNS in the germline V gene. This CDR3 spans 13 amino acids. The CDR3 here is CAVGQASSYEQYF. The CDR3 nucleotides read TGTGCCGTGGGACAGGCCAGCTCCTACGAGCAGTACTTC.

This clonotype is deemed medium-sized. The rearrangement links TRBV7-2 to TRBJ1-5; D ambiguous. The CDR3 covers 12 residues. From germline, CDR1 is SGHTA and CDR2 FQGNSA. Trimming pared 3 bases from V and 7 bases from J, leaving 7 bases between. In DNA form, the CDR3 reads TGTGCCAGCAGCTTTGGAGGGCAGCCCCAGCATTTT. Its translation is CASSFGGQPQHF.

This clonotype has at least ten counts. The chain joins TRBV27 to TRBJ1-2; D not resolved. From germline, CDR1 is MNHEY and CDR2 SMNVEV (reference sequence). The CDR3 is made up of 13 amino acids. Trimming shortened V by 6 bases and J by 4 bases, and 12 bases separated the two germline ends. CDR3 sequence (DNA): TGTGCCAGCAGAGAGAAGAGGAGCTATGGCTACACCTTC. It translates to CASREKRSYGYTF.

Ten or more counts support this clonotype. The chain has TRBV20-1 and TRBJ2-7, with D unclear. Trimming cost V 6 bases and J 3 bases, with 9 bases left between them. The CDR3 spans 11 residues. The germline V gene has CDR1 DFQATT and CDR2 SNEGSKA (reference sequence). The CDR3: CSAANDYEQYF. DNA of the CDR3: TGCAGTGCCGCCAATGACTACGAGCAGTACTTC.

The chain couples TRBV30 to TRBJ1-4; D is unclear. Germline CDR1 is GTSNPN and CDR2 is SVGIG (reference sequence). V lost 3 bases and J 8 bases, leaving 13 bases between the germline ends. The CDR3 contains 13 residues. CDR3 in DNA: TGTGCCTGGAGCCCCGTAACGGACGAAAAACTGTTTTTT. This encodes CAWSPVTDEKLFF.

This clonotype occurred a few times. V usage is TRBV6-5 and J usage is TRBJ1-4; TRBD1 agrees at 7 bases. This CDR3 comprises 15 residues. V shed 0 bases, J shed 2 bases, and the junction held 0 bases outside the gene matches. The V gene's germline CDR1 is MNHEY and CDR2 SVGAGI. CDR3 residues: CASSYSTGTNEKLFF. DNA for the CDR3: TGTGCCAGCAGTTACTCGACAGGGACTAATGAAAAACTGTTTTTT.

This clonotype was observed at least ten times. V and J are TRBV27 and TRBJ2-7; D unclear. Germline CDR1 is MNHEY and CDR2 is SMNVEV (reference sequence). The length of the CDR3 is 16 residues. The V gene lost 0 bases and the J gene lost 3 bases, with 15 bases spanning the gap. The CDR3 here is CASSLSVVAADYEQYF. The CDR3 nucleotides read TGTGCCAGCAGTTTATCGGTAGTGGCAGCAGACTACGAGCAGTACTTC.

This clonotype was observed at least ten times. This chain joins TRBV6-1 and TRBJ1-5, with D tentatively TRBD1 (6 bases). CDR3 length: 14 residues. The ends were cut back, 6 bases at V and 4 bases at J, with 13 bases in the middle. The V gene's germline CDR1 is MNHNS and CDR2 SASEGT. The CDR3 here is CASRGQGGNQPQHF. CDR3 DNA sequence: TGTGCCAGCAGGGGACAAGGGGGAAATCAGCCCCAGCATTTT.

This clonotype was seen repeatedly, ten times or more. The V and J genes are TRBV18 and TRBJ1-3; D is undetermined. V lost 3 bases and J 0 bases, leaving 12 bases between the germline ends. Germline CDR1 is KGHSH and CDR2 is LQKENI. CDR3 length: 16 amino acids. The CDR3 nucleotides are TGTGCCAGCTCACCCCCTTCAGCGATCTCTGGAAACACCATATATTTT. Residues: CASSPPSAISGNTIYF. The variable domain in full, with the rest retrieved from reference TRBV18 and TRBJ1-3, is NAGVMQNPRHLVRRRGQEARLRCSPMKGHSHVYWYRQLPEEGLKFMVYLQKENIIDESGMPKERFSAEFPKEGPSILRIQQVVRGDSAAYFCASSPPSAISGNTIYFGEGSWLTVV.

The chain links TRBV20-1 to TRBJ1-1; 9 nucleotides align to TRBD1. Trimming cost V 5 bases and J 1 base; bases outside gene matches: 2. The CDR3 has 13 residues. Germline assignment: CDR1 DFQATT and CDR2 SNEGSKA (reference sequence). The CDR3, as DNA: TGCAGTGCTGCGGACAGGGGGAACACTGAAGCTTTCTTT. This codes for CSAADRGNTEAFF.

The table lists this clonotype with a few counts. The chain uses TRBV5-1 and TRBJ2-5; D is unresolved. The V end was cut by 0 bases, the J end by 2 bases, with 8 bases between. This CDR3 has 14 residues. Germline V gene lookup returns CDR1 SGHRS and CDR2 YFSETQ. CDR3: CASSLARSQETQYF. As DNA, the CDR3 is TGCGCCAGCAGCTTGGCCAGGTCTCAAGAGACCCAGTACTTC.

At least ten counts were recorded for this clonotype. The chain recombines TRBV2 with TRBJ1-1; 7 bases agree with TRBD1. The germline V gene encodes CDR1 SNHLY and CDR2 FYNNEI. This CDR3 region has 15 residues. J was trimmed by 11 bases and V by 2 bases; bases with no gene match: 14. This chain's CDR3 is CASSERTGVVTAAFF. As DNA, the CDR3 is TGTGCCAGCAGTGAAAGAACAGGGGTCGTCACGGCGGCTTTCTTT. Using reference TRBV2 and TRBJ1-1 for the parts outside the CDR3, the full variable domain is EPEVTQTPSHQVTQMGQEVILRCVPISNHLYFYWYRQILGQKVEFLVSFYNNEISEKSEIFDDQFSVERPDGSNFTLKIRSTKLEDSAMYFCASSERTGVVTAAFFGQGTRLTVV.

This clonotype came up many times. The J gene is TRBJ2-7, the V gene TRBV28; no clear D. In germline, CDR1 is MDHEN, CDR2 SYDVKM. Deletions cut 5 bases from V and 1 base from J, with 9 bases between. The length of the CDR3 is 13 residues. The CDR3 DNA reads as TGTGCCAGCAGTCCGTCGGAGTCCTACGAGCAGTACTTC. It encodes CASSPSESYEQYF.

The gene calls are TRBV5-1 and TRBJ2-2; 12 bases align to TRBD1. The CDR3 length is 16 residues. Trimming cost V 4 bases and J 2 bases; bases outside gene matches: 3. Germline V gene sequence: CDR1 SGHRS, CDR2 YFSETQ. The CDR3 DNA sequence: TGCGCCAGCAGCCCCGGGACAGGGGGCAACACCGGGGAGCTGTTTTTT. Protein product: CASSPGTGGNTGELFF. Filled out from reference TRBV5-1 and TRBJ2-2, the complete variable domain reads KAGVTQTPRYLIKTRGQQVTLSCSPISGHRSVSWYQQTPGQGLQFLFEYFSETQRNKGNFPGRFSGRQFSNSRSEMNVSTLELGDSALYLCASSPGTGGNTGELFFGEGSRLTVL.